The source of this T cell receptor beta chain is a study of cytomegalovirus exposure and HLA in healthy donors. Primers: 60 Vbeta forward and 13 Jbeta reverse. Generated by immunoSEQ multiplex PCR, the TCRdb table keeps only in-frame clones and is missing some. Here the sample spans some 140,000 clones, 74% being singletons. Whole-study results and caveats: Presence/absence analyses rested on an assumption that sequencing depth was roughly uniform across donors. Cytomegalovirus association was listed for 170 or so TCR beta chains. Reported results showed that the classifier diagnosed cytomegalovirus status with high specificity and sensitivity. Segments of the TCR beta V type were, in most cases, productive about 87% or about 30% of the time in an earlier analysis.

CDR1 and CDR2 (germline): SGHNT, YYREEE (reference sequence). J was trimmed by 5 bases and V by 3 bases; bases with no gene match: 4. There are 13 residues in the CDR3. A single count supports this clone. The target antigen is unknown. This chain uses TRBV5-4 with TRBJ1-2, with 7 bases fitting TRBD1. The source of this sequence is a man aged 25-45 years in good health and CMV-seronegative. Sequencing was done on a sample of PBMCs. DNA for the CDR3: TGTGCCAGCAGCTACAGGGGAGAGTATGGCTACACCTTC. Translation: CASSYRGEYGYTF.